This T cell receptor (beta chain) was recovered during a study of T cell repertoires in cytomegalovirus infection. In the study overall: Public signatures in TCR beta pointed to CMV infection and matching HLA type.

Via MiXCR, TCRdb re-called the reads, giving one row per CDR3 protein. The repertoire has some 400,000 distinct CDR3 sequences, roughly 18% of them found once; the top ten carry 7.5% to 9.5%. The study's findings and limits: Adding up the frequency of public TCR beta families identified people who carried CMV plus the relevant HLA. CMV-specific HLA-C-restricted TCR beta clonotypes dominated the ex vivo response.

This clonotype occurred a few times. The target antigen is unknown. The specimen sequenced was PBMCs. The origin of this receptor is a human donor in good health (CMV status not recorded). Some clones in this sample may be carry-over from other donors' samples.

The DNA for the CDR3 is TGCAGCGCCCAGGGGGCAGGTAATGAAAAACTGTTTTTT. Its protein product is CSAQGAGNEKLFF. The chain links TRBV29-1 to TRBJ1-4; TRBD1 agrees at 8 bases. CDR3 size: 13 residues. V shed 7 bases, J shed 4 bases, and the junction held 5 bases outside the gene matches. CDR1 and CDR2 (germline): SQVTM, ANQGSEA.